The clone carrying this T cell receptor beta chain was seen ten or more times. Mouse gene names and germline throughout. The read halts 4 residues ahead of the CDR3 end, with the missing end drawn from the germline J gene. Sequencing templates came from extracted RNA that was reverse transcribed into cDNA. The repertoire was sequenced with immunoSEQ multiplex PCR; TCRdb's copy has only in-frame clones and lacks some. This record lists approximately 280,000 clones, none seen once only, and the top ten clones contain 1.2%. The data are from a study of CD8+ T cells in alopecia areata. Study-level background: Female C3H/HeJ mice aged roughly 6-11 weeks received skin from roughly 6-13-month-old C3H/HeJ donors with spontaneous alopecia.

Germline V lookup: CDR1 MNHDT, CDR2 YYDKIL. V was clipped by 6 bases and J by 1 base; unmatched bases: 6. The CDR3 totals 16 residues. Cell sorting was performed on pooled cutaneous lymph node cells with CD4, CD8alpha, NKG2D, NKG2ACE and other markers. The V and J genes are TRBV17 and TRBJ2-2, with TRBD2 identical over 9 bases. This receptor was taken from a C3H/HeJ mouse with alopecia areata. For the strain, the MHC haplotype given is H2-k. The sample consisted of CD4+ T cells sorted from a lymph node. The sequenced part of the CDR3 DNA is TGTGCTAGCAGCCGACCACTGGGGGGAAACACCGGG. Protein: CASSRPLGGNTG. From start to end, the CDR3 is CASSRPLGGNTGQLYF. The variable domain in full, completed from reference TRBV17 and TRBJ2-2, reads DTTVKQNPRYKLARVGKPVNLICSQTMNHDTMYWYQKKPNQAPKLLLFYYDKILNREADTFEKFQSSRPNNSFCSLYIGSAGLEYSAMYLCASSRPLGGNTGQLYFGEGSKLTVL.